This T cell receptor beta chain originates from a study of CD8 T cells in ankylosing spondylitis. Regarding the study as a whole: Disease-linked clones reportedly concentrated significantly in matched ankylosing spondylitis synovial fluid. Several highly homologous variants made up a TCR beta motif, and this motif appeared characteristic of ankylosing spondylitis blood.

It was by quantitative 5'-RACE with molecular barcodes that TCR beta libraries were made. TCRdb reprocessed the 5' RACE reads via MiXCR and lists one record per CDR3 protein. The table lists 700,000 to 1,000,000 distinct CDR3 sequences, roughly 12% of them singletons. In the case of this clonotype: Its antigen remains unknown.

This clonotype was obtained from a male donor with ankylosing spondylitis. Specimen: blood, either unsorted or a sorted T cell fraction (not recorded which).

The chain's CDR3 is CAMDSGYPTREQYF. Here the CDR3 DNA reads TGTGCCATGGATTCGGGGTACCCGACTCGAGAGCAGTACTTC. The chain links TRBV10-3 to TRBJ2-7; tentative D call: TRBD2 (5 bases). The CDR3 has 14 residues. CDR1 and CDR2 from the germline V gene are ENHRY and SYGVKD. V lost 9 bases to trimming and J lost 7 bases, with 22 bases between them.